Following are 25 T cell receptor beta chains from one sample sequenced in a study of blood T cell repertoires in COVID-19. The data were produced by immunoSEQ multiplex PCR, yet TCRdb's version contains in-frame clones alone and is incomplete. The sample records about 130,000 clones, about 85% being singletons. The sample comprised peripheral blood. The receptors were sampled from a woman of 80 years or more with acute or convalescent COVID-19.

This clone was seen a handful of times. The CDR3 nucleotides are TGCGCCAGCAGTGACTCAGGGGGCCCGGGGAAGATCGGAAACACCATATATTTT. Translation: CASSDSGGPGKIGNTIYF. The chain is built from TRBV10-2 and TRBJ1-3, with 8 bases matching TRBD1. This CDR3 is built from 18 residues. Germline CDR1 and CDR2: WSHSY and SAAADI. Trimming cost V 3 bases and J 4 bases; bases outside gene matches: 14.

The chain's CDR3 is CASGGTGVETQYF. DNA of the CDR3: TGTGCCAGCGGAGGGACAGGGGTAGAGACCCAGTACTTC. The chain recombines TRBV6-5 with TRBJ2-5; 10 positions agree with TRBD1. The V gene's germline CDR1 is MNHEY and CDR2 SVGAGI. The CDR3 covers 13 residues. The J segment lost 4 bases and the V segment lost 8 bases, leaving 4 bases of the junction unmatched.

This clone has a single count. V gene TRBV4-1 combines with J gene TRBJ1-5; D ambiguous. Trimming removed 0 bases at V and 5 bases at J, with 11 bases between. Per the germline V gene, CDR1 is MGHRA and CDR2 is YSYEKL. The CDR3 extends over 15 amino acids. CDR3 region: CASSQEVQNYQPQHF. The CDR3 bases are TGCGCCAGCAGCCAAGAAGTGCAGAATTATCAGCCCCAGCATTTT.

The genes are TRBV9 and TRBJ1-3; tentatively, D is TRBD1 (5 bases). V was trimmed by 2 bases and J by 0 bases, leaving 18 bases between them. The CDR3 extends over 18 amino acids. CDR1 is SGDLS, CDR2 YYNGEE, per germline. CDR3: CASSVAGDGRFSGNTIYF. DNA for the CDR3: TGTGCCAGCAGCGTCGCGGGGGACGGCCGATTCTCTGGAAACACCATATATTTT.

This clone has only one observation. This sequence joins TRBV18 and TRBJ2-1, with TRBD2 matching 9 bases. V shed 2 bases and J 9 bases; nucleotides not matched to a gene: 8. Germline V CDR1 and CDR2: KGHSH, LQKENI. This CDR3 comprises 15 residues. The CDR3 sequence: CASSPGAGGPFEQFF. The DNA for the CDR3 is TGTGCCAGCTCACCAGGGGCGGGGGGGCCCTTTGAGCAGTTCTTC.

Only a few counts were recorded for this clone. This sequence joins TRBV7-8 and TRBJ1-5; D is unresolved. The CDR3 consists of 14 residues. Looked up from germline, CDR1 is SGHVS and CDR2 is FQNEAQ. The V and J ends lost 0 bases and 1 base respectively, with 4 bases between them. The CDR3 DNA follows: TGTGCCAGCAGCTTAGCGCGGAGCAATCAGCCCCAGCATTTT. Protein: CASSLARSNQPQHF.

A single count supports this clone. The chain couples TRBV28 to TRBJ2-1, with 7 nucleotides matching TRBD2. V lost 7 bases to trimming and J lost 13 bases; unmatched junction nucleotides: 7. This CDR3 is 11 amino acids long. The germline gives CDR1 MDHEN, CDR2 SYDVKM. The CDR3 is CASMRGSGQFF. CDR3 sequence (DNA): TGTGCCAGCATGCGGGGGAGTGGTCAGTTCTTC.

The V and J genes are TRBV11-2 and TRBJ1-6; D is unresolved. CDR3 size: 13 residues. Trimming left V 1 base short and J 7 bases short, with 5 bases between. CDR1 SGHAT and CDR2 FQNNGV come from the germline V gene. DNA for the CDR3: TGTGCCAGCAGCTTAGGGGAGAATTCACCCCTCCACTTT. Translating gives CASSLGENSPLHF.

This clone has just a few counts. V gene TRBV19 combines with J gene TRBJ2-1; TRBD2 is a possible D gene (6 bases). This CDR3 is built from 11 residues. The germline V gene has CDR1 LNHDA and CDR2 SQIVND (reference sequence). V was trimmed by 7 bases and J by 7 bases, leaving 8 bases between them. CDR3 residues: CASTRENEQFF. CDR3 nucleotides: TGTGCCAGTACCCGGGAGAATGAGCAGTTCTTC.

In its sample, this clone was seen once. The chain links TRBV5-5 to TRBJ1-2, with 8 nucleotides matching TRBD1. CDR3 length: 20 residues. V shed 1 base, J shed 0 bases, and the junction held 17 bases outside the gene matches. The germline V gene has CDR1 SGHKS and CDR2 YYEKEE (reference sequence). The CDR3 DNA is TGTGCCAGCAGCTTGATCCTGGGGCAGGGGGCTACCTCTCCTAACTATGGCTACACCTTC. This encodes CASSLILGQGATSPNYGYTF.

Written as DNA, the CDR3 is TGTGCCAGTACCAGGGCGAGTGGCACTGAAGCTTTCTTT. Residues: CASTRASGTEAFF. The V call is TRBV19, the J call TRBJ1-1, with D possibly being TRBD1 (5 bases). Germline V gives CDR1 LNHDA, CDR2 SQIVND (reference sequence). With 7 bases removed from V and 4 bases from J, the gap between germline ends came to 13 bases. The CDR3 is made up of 13 amino acids.

This clone was seen just once. The rearrangement joins TRBV28 to TRBJ2-1; D uncertain. This CDR3 has 14 residues. The germline V gene has CDR1 MDHEN and CDR2 SYDVKM. The V and J ends lost 2 bases and 7 bases respectively, with 12 bases between them. Here the CDR3 DNA reads TGTGCCAGCAGTTTAGCGGCTAGTGTGAATGAGCAGTTCTTC. Translated, it gives CASSLAASVNEQFF.

The chain is built from TRBV12-3 or TRBV12-4 and TRBJ2-3; D gene uncertain. This CDR3 spans 12 amino acids. V was cut by 9 bases and J by 6 bases, with 13 bases left in between. Here the CDR3 reads CASTPRLDTQYF. CDR3 DNA sequence: TGTGCCAGTACACCCAGGTTGGATACGCAGTATTTT.

V usage is TRBV5-1 and J usage is TRBJ2-7; D might be TRBD1 (6 bases). The CDR3 extends over 15 amino acids. V lost 3 bases, J lost 2 bases, and 15 bases lay in between. Looked up from germline, CDR1 is SGHRS and CDR2 is YFSETQ. The CDR3 loop reads CASSWGEGDTYEQYV. In DNA, the CDR3 is TGCGCCAGCAGCTGGGGAGAAGGGGACACCTACGAGCAGTACGTC.

This rearrangement joins TRBV7-6 to TRBJ1-2; TRBD1 agrees at 7 bases. CDR3 length equals 15 residues. CDR1 and CDR2 (germline): SGHVS, FNYEAQ. The junction had 11 bases not matched to a gene; V was cut back by 5 bases and J by 5 bases. The CDR3 coding sequence is TGTGCCAGCAGCCTAAGAACAGGGGATTCTTATGGCTACACCTTC. It yields the protein CASSLRTGDSYGYTF.

The V and J genes are TRBV6-5 and TRBJ1-1; no firm D call. CDR3 length equals 13 residues. Trimming removed 6 bases at V and 3 bases at J, with 11 bases between. Germline CDR1 is MNHEY and CDR2 is SVGAGI. The CDR3 loop reads CASRPSRYTEAFF. Written as DNA, the CDR3 is TGTGCCAGCAGACCCTCTAGGTACACTGAAGCTTTCTTT.

The chain is built from TRBV5-5 and TRBJ2-7; 7 bases are a match to TRBD1. The CDR3 is made up of 14 amino acids. CDR1 and CDR2 from the germline V gene are SGHKS and YYEKEE (reference sequence). V shed 4 bases, J shed 0 bases, and the junction held 4 bases outside the gene matches. The CDR3 protein is CASSPGQHSYEQYV. In DNA, the CDR3 is TGTGCCAGCAGCCCGGGACAGCACTCCTACGAGCAGTACGTC.

The V gene is TRBV5-4, the J gene TRBJ1-2, with D unclear. The germline gives CDR1 SGHNT, CDR2 YYREEE (reference sequence). The CDR3 runs 14 residues. The ends were cut back, 1 base at V and 3 bases at J, with 10 bases in the middle. The DNA for the CDR3 is TGTGCCAGCAGCTTGATCGGGGATGACTATGGCTACACCTTC. Amino acids: CASSLIGDDYGYTF. Together with reference TRBV5-4 and TRBJ1-2, the CDR3 gives the full variable domain: ETGVTQSPTHLIKTRGQQVTLRCSSQSGHNTVSWYQQALGQGPQFIFQYYREEENGRGNFPPRFSGLQFPNYSSELNVNALELDDSALYLCASSLIGDDYGYTFGSGTRLTVV.

V usage is TRBV5-1 and J usage is TRBJ1-5, with a possible D match to TRBD1 (6 bases). The CDR3 runs 15 residues. Germline V gives CDR1 SGHRS, CDR2 YFSETQ. The V end was cut by 0 bases, the J end by 6 bases, with 13 bases between. The CDR3 region is CASSLAAGVGQPQHF. The CDR3 DNA follows: TGCGCCAGCAGCTTGGCAGCAGGGGTAGGTCAGCCCCAGCATTTT.

This chain joins TRBV19 and TRBJ1-2, with TRBD1 matching over 9 bases. V trimming: 6 bases; J trimming: 7 bases; junction bases outside the gene matches: 6. The CDR3 runs 13 residues. Germline CDR1 and CDR2: LNHDA and SQIVND (reference sequence). The CDR3 loop is CASRPRDRVGYTF. CDR3 coding DNA: TGTGCCAGTAGACCTAGGGACAGGGTTGGCTACACCTTC.

V gene TRBV5-1 combines with J gene TRBJ1-1; D gene ambiguous. The ends were cut back, 3 bases at V and 0 bases at J, with 12 bases in the middle. The CDR3 is 15 amino acids. CDR1 SGHRS and CDR2 YFSETQ come from the germline V gene. The CDR3 DNA is TGCGCCAGCAGCTACAACAGCAACTTGAACACTGAAGCTTTCTTT. The encoded protein is CASSYNSNLNTEAFF. Based on the CDR3 plus reference TRBV5-1 and TRBJ1-1, the full variable domain is KAGVTQTPRYLIKTRGQQVTLSCSPISGHRSVSWYQQTPGQGLQFLFEYFSETQRNKGNFPGRFSGRQFSNSRSEMNVSTLELGDSALYLCASSYNSNLNTEAFFGQGTRLTVV.

J is TRBJ2-7 and V is TRBV6-1; the D gene is possibly TRBD1 (5 bases). The CDR3 sequence is 15 residues long. The germline V gene encodes CDR1 MNHNS and CDR2 SASEGT. V was clipped by 2 bases and J by 1 base, with 12 bases between them. The CDR3 bases are TGTGCCAGCAGTGAAATCGGGTCAGGGTCCTACGAGCAGTACGTC. It encodes CASSEIGSGSYEQYV.

The chain couples TRBV2 to TRBJ2-5; D may be TRBD2 (5 bases). The CDR3 totals 12 residues. Germline lookup yields CDR1 SNHLY and CDR2 FYNNEI. V lost 7 bases, J lost 0 bases, and 6 bases lay in between. CDR3 nucleotides: TGTGCCAGCAAGAGGGACCAAGAGACCCAGTACTTC. It codes for CASKRDQETQYF.

Concerning this clone: The same CDR3 also results from other DNA sequences found in this sample. The rearrangement joins TRBV27 to TRBJ1-2, with 7 bases identical to TRBD1. This CDR3 contains 12 residues. The V gene end was trimmed by 8 bases and the J gene end by 4 bases; junction bases not matched to a gene: 4. Per germline, CDR1 MNHEY and CDR2 SMNVEV (reference sequence). The CDR3 coding sequence is TGTGCCAGCCGACAGGGTCGCTATGGCTACACCTTC. Its translation: CASRQGRYGYTF.

This clone is a singleton in its sample. V is TRBV2 and J is TRBJ1-6; no firm D call. The CDR3 contains 16 residues. Deletions cut 6 bases from V and 7 bases from J, with 19 bases between. CDR1 and CDR2 (germline): SNHLY, FYNNEI. The CDR3 DNA is TGTGCCAGCAGAAGAGTGATCTCTCTATCCAATTCACCCCTCCACTTT. This gives the protein CASRRVISLSNSPLHF.